This is a list of T cell receptor beta chains from one sample in a study of T cells in Graves' hyperthyroidism and ophthalmopathy. TCRdb re-called the multiplex PCR reads through MiXCR, storing one row per CDR3 protein. The sample has some 500,000 distinct CDR3 sequences; 13% to 15% are singletons. Sequenced sample: blood. The receptors derive from a young woman with Graves' hyperthyroidism. CDR3s leave out the opening cysteine and the closing phenylalanine or tryptophan. A D gene is named only where the DNA matches it firmly. Clone size is shown for a subset of rows, as once, few, many or a class of expanded clone.

NA	TRBV30	many	TRBJ1-6	ACKKPATLVSPLH
NA	TRBV15	few	TRBJ1-5	ATSRDPGHQPQH
NA	TRBV30	NA	TRBJ1-2	AWSVRGPQRESYGYT
NA	TRBV19	NA	TRBJ2-1	ASSMRGQYNEQF
TRBD1	TRBV11-2	many	TRBJ1-1	ASSGDRGRRTEAF
TRBD1	TRBV28	many	TRBJ1-2	ASSPTVRTGVGYT
NA	TRBV19	NA	TRBJ1-5	ASSSGRIKSNQPQH
TRBD2	TRBV5-1	few	TRBJ2-3	ASRPTSGRAGTQY
NA	TRBV18	NA	TRBJ2-1	ASSGVSYEQF
NA	TRBV10-1	NA	TRBJ2-2	ASSDPVDRRTGELF
NA	TRBV27	few	TRBJ2-1	VSYSSGSNEQF
NA	TRBV27	many	TRBJ2-3	ASRPGRSGTDTQY
NA	TRBV6-2/TRBV6-3	few	TRBJ2-2	ASSHRPGRTGELF
TRBD1	TRBV11-2	many	TRBJ1-2	ASSAGQSYGYT
NA	TRBV5-1	many	TRBJ1-2	ASSLESAQSGYT
TRBD2	TRBV7-9	NA	TRBJ2-1	ASSLLTSGNLYNEQF
TRBD1	TRBV5-1	many	TRBJ1-2	ASRQQGDGYT
NA	TRBV29-1	many	TRBJ2-7	SVERGNGEQY
NA	TRBV9	NA	TRBJ2-2	ASSVGQVVDTGELF
TRBD2	TRBV20-1	many	TRBJ2-1	SAPGTSGSYNEQF
NA	TRBV20-1	few	TRBJ1-5	SAPRDSNQPQH
NA	TRBV20-1	many	TRBJ1-1	SGTLVMNTEAF
NA	TRBV6-1	many	TRBJ1-1	ASRAQRNTEAF
NA	TRBV7-9	NA	TRBJ1-5	ASNQGFGQPQH
NA	TRBV18	many	TRBJ1-1	ASSPSGHREAF
TRBD2	TRBV5-4	NA	TRBJ2-1	ASTRTGGSYNEQF
NA	TRBV12-3/TRBV12-4	many	TRBJ1-1	ASSPTGKGNTEAF
TRBD1	TRBV9	many	TRBJ2-4	ASSVEGAGKNIQY
NA	TRBV7-2	NA	TRBJ2-2	ASSLGTTPNTGELF
NA	TRBV20-1	many	TRBJ2-5	SARDLGTRAKIETQY
TRBD1	TRBV19	few	TRBJ1-2	ASKVAGGIYGYT
TRBD2	TRBV19	few	TRBJ2-1	ASIPTSGLDNEQF
NA	TRBV5-1	few	TRBJ2-7	ASSQTARDEQY
TRBD2	TRBV2	NA	TRBJ2-1	ASSETSGSGEQF
NA	TRBV7-9	many	TRBJ2-1	ASRRVGGRDNEQF
NA	TRBV12-3/TRBV12-4	few	TRBJ1-5	ASSFGILENQPQH
NA	TRBV14	many	TRBJ1-1	ASSQMAGTLTEAF
NA	TRBV7-9	NA	TRBJ2-7	ASSHGSLSYEQY
TRBD1	TRBV11-2	many	TRBJ2-1	ASSLNTGVHEQF
TRBD2	TRBV20-1	many	TRBJ2-1	SALRTSGPNEQF
TRBD1	TRBV7-9	NA	TRBJ1-2	ASSLRDRGLSGYGYT
TRBD1	TRBV19	NA	TRBJ2-6	ASRLRGTSGANVLT
TRBD1	TRBV30	many	TRBJ1-6	AWRDRVDSPLH
TRBD2	TRBV4-2	few	TRBJ2-5	ASSQDWSSGKIWETQY
NA	TRBV5-8	few	TRBJ1-1	ASSLSTGYTEAF
NA	TRBV11-2	many	TRBJ2-7	ASSSRPVGGEQY
TRBD2	TRBV13	many	TRBJ2-1	ASSLGPGAGGPEEQF
TRBD1	TRBV2	many	TRBJ2-5	ASSGRDRGKETQY
NA	TRBV6-1	few	TRBJ2-7	ASTKWGLSSSYEQY
TRBD1	TRBV29-1	many	TRBJ2-5	SGGQGGQETQY
NA	TRBV12-3/TRBV12-4	NA	TRBJ1-6	ASSLGRVGLH
NA	TRBV7-3	many	TRBJ2-1	ASSQNSGSSYNEQF
TRBD2	TRBV20-1	many	TRBJ2-7	SASSSGSYEQY
TRBD1	TRBV11-2	many	TRBJ1-3	ASTNRDRVAGNTIY
NA	TRBV20-1	many	TRBJ2-1	SATGAGGSNTRENEQF
TRBD2	TRBV7-3	NA	TRBJ2-3	ASSYRGRVIDTQY
TRBD2	TRBV6-1	few	TRBJ2-1	ASSSPTSGSQF
TRBD2	TRBV20-1	NA	TRBJ2-1	SAIFMREAYSYNEQF
NA	TRBV12-3/TRBV12-4	many	TRBJ1-1	ASSSGGPSGNTEAF
NA	TRBV11-2	many	TRBJ2-5	ASSLGGPQY